These T cell receptor beta chains were read from a single sample in a study of cytomegalovirus exposure and HLA in healthy donors. Using immunoSEQ multiplex PCR, the repertoire was profiled, and TCRdb retains in-frame clones only, with some absent. Among 150,000 to 160,000 clones listed, around 81% were seen once. The specimen was PBMCs. The receptors here all came from a woman in her forties in good health and CMV-seropositive. CDR3s include the opening cysteine and the closing phenylalanine or tryptophan. A D gene is named only where the DNA matches it firmly. A clone size is listed for some rows: how often the clone was seen (once, few, many), or a class if it is expanded.

TRBJ1-5	.	TRBV2	TRBD1	TGTGCCAGCAGTTCAGGGGGGCTTAGCAATCAGCCCCAGCATTTT	CASSSGGLSNQPQHF
TRBJ2-2	once	TRBV10-2	.	TGCGCCAGCAGTGAGTCGAGACGGCTTTTAACGGAGGAGCTGTTTTTT	CASSESRRLLTEELFF
TRBJ2-5	.	TRBV15	TRBD2	TGTGCCACCAGCAGCGACCCGGGACTAGCGGTTCAAGAGACCCAGTACTTC	CATSSDPGLAVQETQYF
TRBJ2-2	.	TRBV9	TRBD2	TGTGCCAGCAACACCGGGATTCCTAGCGGGAGGCCCGACACCGGGGAGCTGTTTTTT	CASNTGIPSGRPDTGELFF
TRBJ2-3	.	TRBV5-6	TRBD2	TGTGCCAGCAGCACCCGGGGGGGAGATACGCAGTATTTT	CASSTRGGDTQYF
TRBJ1-5	.	TRBV18	.	TGTGCCAGCTCACCACCGTTTCCAGTTAATCAGCCCCAGCATTTT	CASSPPFPVNQPQHF
TRBJ1-1	few	TRBV16	TRBD1	TGTGCCAGCAGCCCACGACAGGGTCCCATTGTGACTGAAGCTTTCTTT	CASSPRQGPIVTEAFF
TRBJ1-3	.	TRBV28	.	TGTGCCAGCAGAACTGGGGCTGCTGGAAACACCATATATTTT	CASRTGAAGNTIYF
TRBJ2-1	.	TRBV30	.	TGTGCCTGGAGTTCTGCGGCTTACAATGGGCAGTTCTTC	CAWSSAAYNGQFF
TRBJ2-3	.	TRBV2	.	TGTGCCAGCAGTGAAGAGGGGCTTCGGATGCTGTTT	CASSEEGLRMLF
TRBJ2-7	.	TRBV18	.	TGTGCCAGCACCGGGGCTAGCGCCTACGAGCAGTACTTC	CASTGASAYEQYF
TRBJ1-2	.	TRBV30	.	TGTGCCTGGAGTCTACGGGGGGGCGCCGGCTACACCTTC	CAWSLRGGAGYTF
TRBJ2-1	.	TRBV28	TRBD2	TGTGCCAGCGCCAACCTGCTTGGGACTAGCGGGAGAAATGAGCAGTTCTTC	CASANLLGTSGRNEQFF
TRBJ2-7	.	TRBV5-1	.	TGCGCCAGCAGCCATGGAGGGCCCACCTACGAGCAGTACTTC	CASSHGGPTYEQYF
TRBJ2-3	.	TRBV7-2	TRBD2	TGTGCCAGCAGCTTGGGTGGGAGGGGCGATACGCAGTATTTT	CASSLGGRGDTQYF
TRBJ2-5	.	TRBV6-5	.	TGTGCCAGCAGTTTTTTTTCAGGGGGGCGGGAGACCCAGTACTTC	CASSFFSGGRETQYF
TRBJ1-4	.	TRBV11-2	.	TGTGCCAGCAGCTCTAGTGGGAGGAGCGGAGGAAAACTGTTTTTT	CASSSSGRSGGKLFF
TRBJ2-7	few	TRBV5-6	.	TGTGCCAGCAGCTTGCTTGACAGCTACGAGCAGTACTTC	CASSLLDSYEQYF
TRBJ2-3	.	TRBV6-6	.	TGTGCCAGCAGCTATAATCCCTCGACCGGGGATACGCAGTATTTT	CASSYNPSTGDTQYF
TRBJ2-7	few	TRBV10-3	TRBD1	TGTGCCATCAGTTGGGATACCGGGACAGGCGGATCCTACGAGCAGTACTTC	CAISWDTGTGGSYEQYF
TRBJ2-3	.	TRBV9	.	TGTGCCAGCAGCCCGAGGGAGGATACGCAGTATTTT	CASSPREDTQYF
TRBJ2-7	.	TRBV19	TRBD1	TGTGCCAGCCGACAGGGGTGGCCGAACGAGCAGTACTTC	CASRQGWPNEQYF
TRBJ2-2	.	TRBV19	TRBD1	TGTGCCAGTAGTATTGCCTTCGACAGGGTTGACGGGGAGCTGTTTTTT	CASSIAFDRVDGELFF
TRBJ2-7	.	TRBV19	.	TGTGCCAGTAGTAACTCCTACGGGAGCTCCTACGAGCAGTACTTC	CASSNSYGSSYEQYF
TRBJ2-2	.	TRBV19	TRBD2	TGTGCCAGTAGTATGGGACTAGAGATCCGCACCGGGGAGCTGTTTTTT	CASSMGLEIRTGELFF
TRBJ2-1	.	TRBV10-2	.	TGCGCCAGCAGTGAGCGTCTGGAGCAGTTCTTC	CASSERLEQFF
TRBJ2-3	once	TRBV9	TRBD2	TGTGCCAGCAGCGTAGGAGGGCTAGCGGGAAGGACAGATACGCAGTATTTT	CASSVGGLAGRTDTQYF
TRBJ1-1	.	TRBV5-1	.	TGCGCCAGCAGCCTTACGACGGGACTCCATGAAGCTTTCTTT	CASSLTTGLHEAFF
TRBJ2-2	.	TRBV9	.	TGTGCCAGCAGCCGTCGGTGGGCCGCCGGGGGCGGGGAGCTGTTTTTT	CASSRRWAAGGGELFF
TRBJ1-5	.	TRBV4-2	TRBD1	TGTGCCAGCAGCCAAGACCCCCACAGGGGGGCCGGCGATCAGCCCCAGCATTTT	CASSQDPHRGAGDQPQHF
TRBJ2-7	.	TRBV15	TRBD1	TGTGCCACCAGCGACCGGGACAGGGCTTACGAGCAGTACTTC	CATSDRDRAYEQYF
TRBJ1-1	.	TRBV5-1	.	TGCGCCAGCACAAATCCGCAACGGGGGTCGAACACTGAAGCTTTCTTT	CASTNPQRGSNTEAFF